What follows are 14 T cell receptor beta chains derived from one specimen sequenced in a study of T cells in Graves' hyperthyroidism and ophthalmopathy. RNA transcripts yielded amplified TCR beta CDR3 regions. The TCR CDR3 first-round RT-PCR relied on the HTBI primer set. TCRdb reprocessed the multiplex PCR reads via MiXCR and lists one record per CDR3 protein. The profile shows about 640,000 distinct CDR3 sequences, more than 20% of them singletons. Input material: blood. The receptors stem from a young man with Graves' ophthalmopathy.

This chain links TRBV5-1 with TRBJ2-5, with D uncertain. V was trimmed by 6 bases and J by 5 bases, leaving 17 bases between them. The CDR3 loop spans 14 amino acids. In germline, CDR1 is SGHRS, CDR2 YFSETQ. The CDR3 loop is CASKPVGLWETQYF. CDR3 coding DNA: TGCGCCAGCAAACCGGTGGGTTTGTGGGAGACCCAGTACTTC.

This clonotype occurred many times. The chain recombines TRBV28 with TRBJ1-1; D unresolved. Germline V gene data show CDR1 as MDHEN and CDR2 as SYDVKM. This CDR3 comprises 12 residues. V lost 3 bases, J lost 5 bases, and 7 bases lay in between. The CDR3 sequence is CASSLEATEAFF. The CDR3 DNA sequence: TGTGCCAGCAGTTTGGAGGCAACTGAAGCTTTCTTT.

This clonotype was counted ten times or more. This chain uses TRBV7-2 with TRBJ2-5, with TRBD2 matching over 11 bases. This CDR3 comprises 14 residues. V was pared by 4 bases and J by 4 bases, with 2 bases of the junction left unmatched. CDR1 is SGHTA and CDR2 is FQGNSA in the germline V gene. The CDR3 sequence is CASSYGLAGETQYF. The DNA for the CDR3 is TGTGCCAGCAGCTATGGACTAGCGGGAGAGACCCAGTACTTC. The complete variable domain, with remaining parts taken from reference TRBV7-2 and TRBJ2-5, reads GAGVSQSPSNKVTEKGKDVELRCDPISGHTALYWYRQSLGQGLEFLIYFQGNSAPDKSGLPSDRFSAERTGGSVSTLTIQRTQQEDSAVYLCASSYGLAGETQYFGPGTRLLVL.

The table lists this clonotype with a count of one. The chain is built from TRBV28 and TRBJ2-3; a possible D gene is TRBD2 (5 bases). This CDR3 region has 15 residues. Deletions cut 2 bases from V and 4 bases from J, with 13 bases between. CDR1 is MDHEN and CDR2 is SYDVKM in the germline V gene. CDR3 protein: CASSLGLTGSDTQYF. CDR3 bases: TGTGCCAGCAGTTTAGGACTTACGGGGTCAGATACGCAGTATTTT.

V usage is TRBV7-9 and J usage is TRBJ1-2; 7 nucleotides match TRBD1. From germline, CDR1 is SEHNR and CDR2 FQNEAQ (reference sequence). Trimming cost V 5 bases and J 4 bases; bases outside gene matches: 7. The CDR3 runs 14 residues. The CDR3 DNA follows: TGTGCCAGCAGCAGGGACAGCGTCCCCTATGGCTACACCTTC. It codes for CASSRDSVPYGYTF.

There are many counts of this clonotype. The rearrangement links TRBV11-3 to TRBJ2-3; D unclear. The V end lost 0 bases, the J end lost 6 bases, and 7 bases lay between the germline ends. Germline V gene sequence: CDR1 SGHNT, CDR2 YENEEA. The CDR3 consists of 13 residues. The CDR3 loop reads CASSLDSRDTQYF. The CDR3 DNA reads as TGTGCCAGCAGCTTAGATTCCCGCGATACGCAGTATTTT.

CDR3 amino acids: CASSDTVTDTQYF. The CDR3 region has the DNA TGTGCCAGCAGCGATACTGTCACAGATACGCAGTATTTT. The chain carries TRBV28 and TRBJ2-3; D remains unclear. In germline, CDR1 is MDHEN, CDR2 SYDVKM. The CDR3 runs 13 residues. V lost 6 bases and J 2 bases, leaving 9 bases between the germline ends.

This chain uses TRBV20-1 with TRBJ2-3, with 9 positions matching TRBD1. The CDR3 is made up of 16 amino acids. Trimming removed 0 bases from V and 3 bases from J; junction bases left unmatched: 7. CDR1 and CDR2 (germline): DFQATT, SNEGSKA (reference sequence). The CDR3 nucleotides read TGCAGTGCTAGAGAGCTCACAGGGGGCGCGACAGATACGCAGTATTTT. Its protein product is CSARELTGGATDTQYF.

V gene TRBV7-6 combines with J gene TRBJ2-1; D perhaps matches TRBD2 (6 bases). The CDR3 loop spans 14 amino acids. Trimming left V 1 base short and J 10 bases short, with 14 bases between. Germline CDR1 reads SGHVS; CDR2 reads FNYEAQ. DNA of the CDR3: TGTGCCAGCAGCTTAGGTCGGAGGGTTAGCGAGCAGTTCTTC. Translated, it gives CASSLGRRVSEQFF.

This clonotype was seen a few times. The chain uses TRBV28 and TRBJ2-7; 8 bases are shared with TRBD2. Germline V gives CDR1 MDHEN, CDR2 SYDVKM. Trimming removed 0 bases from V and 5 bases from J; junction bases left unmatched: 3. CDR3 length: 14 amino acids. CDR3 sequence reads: CASSLWREVNEQYF. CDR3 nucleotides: TGTGCCAGCAGTTTATGGCGGGAGGTCAACGAGCAGTACTTC.

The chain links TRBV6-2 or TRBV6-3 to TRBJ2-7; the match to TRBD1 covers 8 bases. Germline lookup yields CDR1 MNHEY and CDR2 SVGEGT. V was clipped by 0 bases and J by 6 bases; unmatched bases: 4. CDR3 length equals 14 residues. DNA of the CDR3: TGTGCCAGCAGTTACTCGACAGGGGCCGGCGAGCAGTACTTC. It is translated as CASSYSTGAGEQYF.

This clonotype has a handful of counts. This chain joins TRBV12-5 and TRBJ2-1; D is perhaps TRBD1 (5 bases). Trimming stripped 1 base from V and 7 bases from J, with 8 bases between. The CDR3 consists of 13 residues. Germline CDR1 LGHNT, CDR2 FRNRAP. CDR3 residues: CASGLATANEQFF. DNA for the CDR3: TGTGCTAGTGGTTTGGCGACAGCTAATGAGCAGTTCTTC. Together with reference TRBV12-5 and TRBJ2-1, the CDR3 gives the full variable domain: DARVTQTPRHKVTEMGQEVTMRCQPILGHNTVFWYRQTMMQGLELLAYFRNRAPLDDSGMPKDRFSAEMPDATLATLKIQPSEPRDSAVYFCASGLATANEQFFGPGTRLTVL.

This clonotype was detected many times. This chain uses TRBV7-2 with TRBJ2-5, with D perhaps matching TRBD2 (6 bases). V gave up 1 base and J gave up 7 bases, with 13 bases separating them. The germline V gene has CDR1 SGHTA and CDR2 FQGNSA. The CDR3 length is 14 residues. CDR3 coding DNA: TGTGCCAGCAGCTTAGTAGGTAGCGGTGGGACCCAGTACTTC. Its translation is CASSLVGSGGTQYF.

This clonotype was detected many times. CDR3 bases: TGTGCCAGCAGCCCGCGGGGGGGATTGTACGAGCAGTACTTC. Translating gives CASSPRGGLYEQYF. The chain employs TRBV11-2 and TRBJ2-7, with 9 bases lining up with TRBD2. The germline V gene encodes CDR1 SGHAT and CDR2 FQNNGV. This CDR3 comprises 14 residues. Trimming at V came to 5 bases and at J to 4 bases, leaving 6 bases not matched to a gene. The variable domain in full, with the rest retrieved from reference TRBV11-2 and TRBJ2-7, is EAGVAQSPRYKIIEKRQSVAFWCNPISGHATLYWYQQILGQGPKLLIQFQNNGVVDDSQLPKDRFSAERLKGVDSTLKIQPAKLEDSAVYLCASSPRGGLYEQYFGPGTRLTVT.